Presented here are 24 T cell receptor beta chains from one specimen sequenced in a study of regulatory T cells in long-lasting Graves disease. iRepertoire HTBI primers and Arm-PCR of CDR3 regions built TCR beta libraries. Each CDR3 protein gets one entry after TCRdb re-called the multiplex PCR reads with MiXCR. The sample lists approximately 290,000 distinct CDR3 sequences; 22% were seen once. Time point denoted: persistent/refractory GD, antithyroid drugs over 5 years with positive TRAb. Extracted RNA from PBMCs served as the source of the TCR library. The input for sequencing was peripheral blood mononuclear cells (PBMCs), taken when the disease was refractory, from a patient treated with antithyroid drugs. The receptors stem from a female donor with Graves disease.

This clonotype occurred many times. The CDR3 sequence is CASSLGAARGNIQYF. Written as DNA, the CDR3 is TGTGCCAGCAGCTTAGGGGCTGCCCGGGGGAACATTCAGTACTTC. The chain joins TRBV7-2 to TRBJ2-4; D is perhaps TRBD2 (6 bases). CDR3 length: 15 amino acids. Germline loops: CDR1 SGHTA, CDR2 FQGNSA. The V and J ends lost 1 base and 7 bases respectively, with 14 bases between them.

The genes are TRBV6-1 and TRBJ2-5; the match to TRBD2 covers 7 bases. The CDR3 consists of 12 residues. V dropped 6 bases and J dropped 5; count of bases not matched to a gene: 3. CDR1 MNHNS and CDR2 SASEGT come from the germline V gene. For the CDR3, the DNA is TGTGCCAGCAGGACTAGCTCGGAGACCCAGTACTTC. As protein: CASRTSSETQYF.

The rearrangement links TRBV11-2 to TRBJ2-5; tentatively, D is TRBD1 or TRBD2 (5 bases each). Looked up from germline, CDR1 is SGHAT and CDR2 is FQNNGV. Trimming cost V 4 bases and J 4 bases, with 19 bases left between them. This CDR3 has 16 amino acids. The CDR3 DNA is TGTGCCAGCAGCTCAGTGCCGGGGACCGAAGGAGAGACCCAGTACTTC. The encoded protein is CASSSVPGTEGETQYF.

The chain joins TRBV27 to TRBJ1-4; TRBD1 aligns across 8 bases. Germline CDR1 and CDR2: MNHEY and SMNVEV (reference sequence). The CDR3 loop spans 15 amino acids. The junction had 2 bases not matched to a gene; V was cut back by 2 bases and J by 3 bases. The CDR3 sequence: CASSLQGAANEKLFF. Here the CDR3 DNA reads TGTGCCAGCAGTTTACAGGGGGCTGCTAATGAAAAACTGTTTTTT. Filled out from reference TRBV27 and TRBJ1-4, the complete variable domain reads EAQVTQNPRYLITVTGKKLTVTCSQNMNHEYMSWYRQDPGLGLRQIYYSMNVEVTDKGDVPEGYKVSRKEKRNFPLILESPSPNQTSLYFCASSLQGAANEKLFFGSGTQLSVL.

This clonotype was observed at least ten times. The chain has TRBV20-1 and TRBJ2-7; 9 bases agree with TRBD1. The CDR3 spans 13 residues. The V gene end was trimmed by 2 bases and the J gene end by 6 bases; junction bases not matched to a gene: 5. Germline CDR1 reads DFQATT; CDR2 reads SNEGSKA (reference sequence). The chain's CDR3 is CSARRTGDPEQYF. The CDR3 DNA reads TGCAGTGCTAGACGGACAGGGGATCCCGAGCAGTACTTC.

To note about this clonotype: The CDR3 does not end in the conserved phenylalanine or tryptophan, so this is likely a read error. The rearrangement links TRBV7-2 to TRBJ2-1; either TRBD1 or TRBD2 may fit D (6 bases each). Germline V lookup: CDR1 SGHTA, CDR2 FQGNSA. This CDR3 has 17 residues. V dropped 2 bases and J dropped 3 bases, with 17 bases sitting between them. DNA of the CDR3: TGTGCCAGCAGCTTATCGCCGGCCGCGGGACACTACAATGAGCAGTTCTCC. Protein: CASSLSPAAGHYNEQFS.

CDR3 nucleotide sequence: TGTGCCAGCAGTTTCGGGGGGACTAGACGAGATACGCAGTATTTT. Amino acid sequence: CASSFGGTRRDTQYF. The chain uses TRBV28 and TRBJ2-3, with TRBD2 matching 8 bases. Germline V gene lookup returns CDR1 MDHEN and CDR2 SYDVKM. V was pared by 3 bases and J by 5 bases, with 7 bases of the junction left unmatched. The CDR3 has 15 residues.

The rearrangement links TRBV7-3 to TRBJ2-2, with D perhaps TRBD1 (6 bases). Germline-derived CDR1 and CDR2 are SGHTA and FQGTGA. CDR3 length: 15 amino acids. V was trimmed by 2 bases and J by 4 bases, leaving 11 bases between them. The DNA for the CDR3 is TGTGCCAGCAGCTTACAAGGGGGAACCACCGGGGAGCTGTTTTTT. Translating gives CASSLQGGTTGELFF.

The chain links TRBV20-1 to TRBJ2-1, with 10 bases aligning to TRBD1. Germline V gene sequence: CDR1 DFQATT, CDR2 SNEGSKA (reference sequence). V was pared by 0 bases and J by 5 bases, with 4 bases of the junction left unmatched. CDR3 size: 15 residues. CDR3 bases: TGCAGTGCTAGAGATTGGGGACAGGGGAACAATGAGCAGTTCTTC. Its protein is CSARDWGQGNNEQFF.

This clonotype was found once. This may be a read error: a much more frequent sequence differs by one nucleotide. V usage is TRBV28 and J usage is TRBJ2-7; 8 nucleotides agree with TRBD1. The length of the CDR3 is 17 residues. The germline CDR1 and CDR2 sequences are MDHEN and SYDVKM. J gave up 4 bases and V 3 bases, and 14 bases lay outside the gene matches. CDR3 amino acids: CASSLWGWTGSQYEQYF. CDR3 sequence (DNA): TGTGCCAGCAGTTTGTGGGGGTGGACAGGGAGCCAATACGAGCAGTACTTC. Variable domain in full (rest from reference TRBV28 and TRBJ2-7): DVKVTQSSRYLVKRTGEKVFLECVQDMDHENMFWYRQDPGLGLRLIYFSYDVKMKEKGDIPEGYSVSREKKERFSLILESASTNQTSMYLCASSLWGWTGSQYEQYFGPGTRLTVT.

This clonotype was picked up many times. V is TRBV28 and J is TRBJ1-2, with D maybe TRBD1 (6 bases). V was cut by 6 bases and J by 2 bases, with 13 bases left in between. This CDR3 has 14 amino acids. CDR1 is MDHEN and CDR2 is SYDVKM in the germline V gene. CDR3 sequence: CASSRTVMNYGYTF. The CDR3 DNA reads as TGTGCCAGCAGCCGGACAGTGATGAACTATGGCTACACCTTC.

The chain is built from TRBV7-3 and TRBJ2-2, with D uncertain. V was shortened by 4 bases and J by 7 bases, with 10 bases between the two germline ends. This CDR3 has 13 residues. Germline loops: CDR1 SGHTA, CDR2 FQGTGA. The CDR3 sequence: CASSSGMVGELFF. The DNA for the CDR3 is TGTGCCAGCAGCTCTGGGATGGTCGGGGAGCTGTTTTTT.

In its sample, this clonotype was seen many times. The chain employs TRBV28 and TRBJ2-5, with TRBD1 identical over 7 bases. Germline values: CDR1 MDHEN, CDR2 SYDVKM. V gave up 3 bases and J gave up 2 bases; unmatched junction bases: 9. This CDR3 has 16 amino acids. The CDR3 region is CASSLPQTGAQETQYF. As DNA, the CDR3 is TGTGCCAGCAGTTTGCCCCAAACAGGGGCTCAAGAGACCCAGTACTTC. The full variable domain, with the rest looked up from reference TRBV28 and TRBJ2-5, is DVKVTQSSRYLVKRTGEKVFLECVQDMDHENMFWYRQDPGLGLRLIYFSYDVKMKEKGDIPEGYSVSREKKERFSLILESASTNQTSMYLCASSLPQTGAQETQYFGPGTRLLVL.

In its sample, this clonotype was seen a few times. V gene TRBV27 combines with J gene TRBJ2-4, with TRBD2 identical over 8 bases. Germline CDR1 and CDR2: MNHEY and SMNVEV (reference sequence). J gave up 8 bases and V 5 bases, and 5 bases lay outside the gene matches. This CDR3 is 13 amino acids long. The DNA for the CDR3 is TGTGCCAGCAGTACCAGCGGGAGAGACATTCAGTACTTC. It is translated as CASSTSGRDIQYF.

The chain employs TRBV7-9 and TRBJ2-7, with 8 bases that match TRBD2. The V gene end was trimmed by 4 bases and the J gene end by 5 bases; junction bases not matched to a gene: 10. The CDR3 runs 15 residues. CDR1 and CDR2 (germline): SEHNR, FQNEAQ (reference sequence). CDR3 loop: CASSSDPGLDHEQYF. CDR3 nucleotide sequence: TGTGCCAGCAGCTCCGACCCGGGACTAGACCACGAGCAGTACTTC.

This chain connects TRBV29-1 to TRBJ2-7; 7 positions agree with TRBD2. Per germline, CDR1 SQVTM and CDR2 ANQGSEA. This CDR3 contains 14 residues. Trimming at V came to 4 bases and at J to 2 bases, leaving 8 bases not matched to a gene. This CDR3 reads CSVVLADLPYEQYF. As DNA, the CDR3 is TGCAGCGTTGTCCTAGCGGACCTCCCCTACGAGCAGTACTTC.

Details on this clonotype: A read error may be the cause here, since a much bigger clone is one base away. The chain is built from TRBV20-1 and TRBJ2-4; 15 bases align to TRBD2. This CDR3 comprises 15 residues. The trim removed 5 bases at V and 6 bases at J, leaving 5 bases unmatched. CDR1 is DFQATT and CDR2 is SNEGSKA in the germline V gene (reference sequence). DNA of the CDR3: TGCAGTGCTGACGGACTAGCGGGAGGGGGAAACATTCAGTACTTC. It codes for CSADGLAGGGNIQYF.

The sample holds a few counts of this clonotype. CDR3 in DNA: TGTGCCAGCAGTAACTTCCTAGCGGAGAAAGCCAAAAACATTCAGTACTTC. It encodes CASSNFLAEKAKNIQYF. The rearrangement joins TRBV6-1 to TRBJ2-4, with 7 bases matching TRBD2. V shed 5 bases, J shed 0 bases, and the junction held 10 bases outside the gene matches. Germline CDR1 reads MNHNS; CDR2 reads SASEGT. The CDR3 runs to 17 residues.

This clonotype was seen repeatedly, ten times or more. The chain couples TRBV6-2 or TRBV6-3 to TRBJ2-7, with 8 nucleotides matching TRBD1. The junction had 9 bases not matched to a gene; V was cut back by 5 bases and J by 0 bases. There are 16 residues in the CDR3. Germline V gene lookup returns CDR1 MNHEY and CDR2 SVGEGT. Here the CDR3 DNA reads TGTGCCAGCAGTGAAGTTGGACAGGGTTTCTCCTACGAGCAGTACTTC. Translated, it gives CASSEVGQGFSYEQYF.

V and J are TRBV18 and TRBJ2-2; D gene ambiguous. The germline CDR1 and CDR2 sequences are KGHSH and LQKENI. Trimming took off 4 bases at V and 4 bases at J, with 7 bases between the two ends. This CDR3 contains 13 residues. Written as DNA, the CDR3 is TGTGCCAGCTCACTCCCCGCCACCGGGGAGCTGTTTTTT. It is translated as CASSLPATGELFF.

This clonotype has just a few counts. CDR3: CASRPTERGFYNEQFF. The CDR3, as DNA: TGTGCCAGCAGACCAACAGAAAGGGGGTTTTACAATGAGCAGTTCTTC. This rearrangement joins TRBV28 to TRBJ2-1, with D maybe TRBD1 (6 bases). Germline-derived CDR1 and CDR2 are MDHEN and SYDVKM. V lost 6 bases and J lost 4, with 19 bases in between. The CDR3 length is 16 residues.

To note about this clonotype: This may be a read error: a much more frequent sequence differs by one nucleotide. The chain joins TRBV6-1 to TRBJ2-7; tentatively, D is TRBD1 or TRBD2 (6 bases each). V was cut by 4 bases and J by 7 bases, with 20 bases left in between. CDR1 is MNHNS, CDR2 SASEGT, per germline. CDR3 size: 15 residues. CDR3 nucleotide sequence: TGTGCCAGCAGTGGCCGGACATCCCAAGGGGGGGAGCAGTACTTC. Protein: CASSGRTSQGGEQYF.

This clonotype has at least ten counts. The chain recombines TRBV7-9 with TRBJ2-7; 10 bases are shared with TRBD2. The ends lost 5 bases at V and 3 bases at J; junction bases unmatched: 4. This CDR3 region has 14 residues. The germline V gene encodes CDR1 SEHNR and CDR2 FQNEAQ (reference sequence). Here the CDR3 DNA reads TGTGCCAGCAGCCGCGGACTAGCGGTCTACGAGCAGTACTTC. This translates into CASSRGLAVYEQYF.

V is TRBV7-9 and J is TRBJ2-7; weak D call: TRBD1 (5 bases). CDR3 size: 16 residues. Deletions cut 5 bases from V and 5 bases from J, with 22 bases between. The germline gives CDR1 SEHNR, CDR2 FQNEAQ (reference sequence). Written as DNA, the CDR3 is TGTGCCAGCAGCGTAAACTACAGGTCAGGGCTTGACGAGCAGTACTTC. It encodes CASSVNYRSGLDEQYF.